This T cell receptor (beta chain) was sequenced in a study of cytomegalovirus exposure and HLA in healthy donors. The study, taken as a whole, reports: The HLA-A and HLA-B alleles of most subjects were reportedly predicted accurately from TCR beta sequences.

Primers included in the PCR were 60 Vbeta and 13 Jbeta primers. The method was immunoSEQ multiplex PCR; TCRdb's version includes in-frame clones alone and lacks a portion of them. The top ten hold around 3.3% of the sample, which has about 190,000 clones, roughly 81% seen once. From germline, CDR1 is MDHEN and CDR2 SYDVKM. The CDR3 runs 12 residues. V gave up 2 bases and J gave up 9 bases, with 9 bases separating them. This clone was detected a few times. Its antigen is unknown. The sequenced sample consisted of PBMCs. The origin of this receptor is a woman in her twenties or thirties in good health and CMV-seropositive. This rearrangement joins TRBV28 to TRBJ2-3; perhaps TRBD1 as D (6 bases). The chain's CDR3 is CASSLGGRTQYF. CDR3 coding DNA: TGTGCCAGCAGTTTAGGGGGCCGCACGCAGTATTTT.